This entry features one T cell receptor beta chain sequence. This record comes from a study of OX40 agonist ivuxolimab in advanced cancers. Study-level background: Ivuxolimab, an antibody acting as an agonist of OX40 (CD134), was used to treat patients.

The junction had 2 bases not matched to a gene; V was cut back by 2 bases and J by 2 bases. This CDR3 spans 14 amino acids. Germline CDR1 reads MDHEN; CDR2 reads SYDVKM. Measured with immunoSEQ multiplex PCR; TCRdb has only the in-frame clones, and not every one. The sample carries roughly 70,000 clones, approximately 78% recorded once. This receptor was identified in an adult with an advanced solid tumor such as melanoma, head and neck, liver or kidney cancer. The chain employs TRBV28 and TRBJ1-2; TRBD1 matches at 7 bases. The specimen was CD4+ or CD8+ T cells sorted from blood, collected in a trial of the OX40 agonist ivuxolimab. Written as DNA, the CDR3 is TGTGCCAGCAGTTTAGCGACAGGGAACTATGGCTACACCTTC. Amino acid sequence: CASSLATGNYGYTF.